In this sample, the clone carrying this T cell receptor beta chain turned up many times. What it binds is not known. Each single cDNA molecule received a unique molecular identifier. TCRdb re-analysed the 5' RACE reads in MiXCR, keeping a single row per CDR3 protein. The sample lists 45,000 or so distinct CDR3 sequences, roughly 10% occurring once. This specimen belongs to a study of early T cells in non-severe SARS-CoV-2 infection. Study at large: Chains were unpaired, as sequencing was done on bulk RNA from unsorted whole blood. Whole-study findings and limits: VDJdb matching favored anti-spike CD8 responses, missing private and CD4 specificities.

Trimming removed 4 bases from V and 6 bases from J, with 4 bases in between. The CDR3 covers 11 residues. Per germline, CDR1 MNHEY and CDR2 SVGEGT. The sequenced material came from whole blood. V and J are TRBV6-2 or TRBV6-3 and TRBJ2-1; no firm D call. This TCR was recovered from an adult who was a healthcare worker with PCR-confirmed SARS-CoV-2 infection or an uninfected control (not recorded which). The CDR3: CASSFFNEQFF. The CDR3 bases are TGTGCCAGCAGTTTTTTCAATGAGCAGTTCTTC.